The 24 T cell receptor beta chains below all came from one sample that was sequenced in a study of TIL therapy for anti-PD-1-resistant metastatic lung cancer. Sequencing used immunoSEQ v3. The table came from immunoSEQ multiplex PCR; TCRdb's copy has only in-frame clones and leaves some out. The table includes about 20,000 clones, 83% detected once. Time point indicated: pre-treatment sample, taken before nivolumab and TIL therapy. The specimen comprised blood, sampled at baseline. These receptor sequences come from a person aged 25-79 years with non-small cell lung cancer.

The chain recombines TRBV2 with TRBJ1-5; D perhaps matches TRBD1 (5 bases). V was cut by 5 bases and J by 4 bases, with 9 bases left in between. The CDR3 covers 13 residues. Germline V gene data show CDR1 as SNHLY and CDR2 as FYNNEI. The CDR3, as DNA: TGTGCCAGCAGTCGGGAGGGGAATCAGCCCCAGCATTTT. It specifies CASSREGNQPQHF.

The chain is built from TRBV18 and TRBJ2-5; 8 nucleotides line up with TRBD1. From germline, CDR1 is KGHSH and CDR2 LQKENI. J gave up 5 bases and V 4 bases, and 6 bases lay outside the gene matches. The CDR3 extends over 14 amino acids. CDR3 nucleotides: TGTGCCAGCTCACGACCGGGACAGGAGGAGACCCAGTACTTC. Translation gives CASSRPGQEETQYF.

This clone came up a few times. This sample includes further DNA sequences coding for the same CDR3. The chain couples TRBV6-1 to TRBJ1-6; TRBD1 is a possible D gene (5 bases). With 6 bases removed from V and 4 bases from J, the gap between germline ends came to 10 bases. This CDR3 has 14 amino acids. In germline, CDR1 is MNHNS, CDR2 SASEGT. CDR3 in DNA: TGTGCCAGCAGCGCAGGGCCTTATAATTCACCCCTCCACTTT. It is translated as CASSAGPYNSPLHF.

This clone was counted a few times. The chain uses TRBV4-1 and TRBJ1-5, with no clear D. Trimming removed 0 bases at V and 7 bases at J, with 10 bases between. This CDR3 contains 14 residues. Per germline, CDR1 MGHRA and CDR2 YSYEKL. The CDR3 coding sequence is TGCGCCAGCAGCCAAGAGGGCGCCGGACAGCCCCAGCATTTT. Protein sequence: CASSQEGAGQPQHF.

The CDR3 spells CASSGWQLEAFF. The CDR3 coding sequence is TGTGCCAGCAGTGGGTGGCAGCTTGAAGCTTTCTTT. The rearrangement uses TRBV6-1 and TRBJ1-1, with no clear D. The CDR3 is 12 residues long. The V gene lost 4 bases and the J gene lost 7 bases, with 10 bases spanning the gap. CDR1 and CDR2 (germline): MNHNS, SASEGT.

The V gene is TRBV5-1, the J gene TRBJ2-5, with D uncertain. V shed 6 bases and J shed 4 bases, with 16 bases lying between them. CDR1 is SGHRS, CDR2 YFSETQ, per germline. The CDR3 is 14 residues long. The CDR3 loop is CASTRNTPRETQYF. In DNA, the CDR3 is TGCGCCAGCACCCGTAACACCCCTCGAGAGACCCAGTACTTC.

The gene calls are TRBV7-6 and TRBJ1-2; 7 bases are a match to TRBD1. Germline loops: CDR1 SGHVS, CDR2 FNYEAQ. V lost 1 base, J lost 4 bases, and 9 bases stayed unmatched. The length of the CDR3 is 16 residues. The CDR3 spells CASSLEAGQQRYGYTF. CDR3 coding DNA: TGTGCCAGCAGCTTAGAAGCGGGACAGCAACGCTATGGCTACACCTTC.

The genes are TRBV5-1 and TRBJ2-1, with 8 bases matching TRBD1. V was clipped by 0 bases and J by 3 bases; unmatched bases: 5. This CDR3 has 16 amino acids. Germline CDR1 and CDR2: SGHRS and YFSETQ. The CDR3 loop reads CASSLEGRGLYNEQFF. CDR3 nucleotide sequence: TGCGCCAGCAGCTTGGAAGGCAGGGGGCTCTACAATGAGCAGTTCTTC. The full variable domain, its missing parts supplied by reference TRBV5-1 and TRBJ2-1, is KAGVTQTPRYLIKTRGQQVTLSCSPISGHRSVSWYQQTPGQGLQFLFEYFSETQRNKGNFPGRFSGRQFSNSRSEMNVSTLELGDSALYLCASSLEGRGLYNEQFFGPGTRLTVL.

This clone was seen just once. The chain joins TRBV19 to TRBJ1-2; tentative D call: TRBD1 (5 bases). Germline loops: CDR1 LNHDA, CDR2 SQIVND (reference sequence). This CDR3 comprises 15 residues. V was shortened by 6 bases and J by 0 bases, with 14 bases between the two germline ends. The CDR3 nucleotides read TGTGCCAGTAGGCCGAATTCAGGGACTAACTATGGCTACACCTTC. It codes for CASRPNSGTNYGYTF.

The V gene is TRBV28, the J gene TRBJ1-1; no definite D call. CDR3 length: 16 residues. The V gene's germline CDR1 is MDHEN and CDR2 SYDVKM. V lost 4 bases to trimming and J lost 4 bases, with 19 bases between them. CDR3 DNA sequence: TGTGCCAGCAGTTCACCGGCGGCGGGGTCGGTCACTGAAGCTTTCTTT. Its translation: CASSSPAAGSVTEAFF. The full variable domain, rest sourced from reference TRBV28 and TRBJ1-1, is DVKVTQSSRYLVKRTGEKVFLECVQDMDHENMFWYRQDPGLGLRLIYFSYDVKMKEKGDIPEGYSVSREKKERFSLILESASTNQTSMYLCASSSPAAGSVTEAFFGQGTRLTVV.

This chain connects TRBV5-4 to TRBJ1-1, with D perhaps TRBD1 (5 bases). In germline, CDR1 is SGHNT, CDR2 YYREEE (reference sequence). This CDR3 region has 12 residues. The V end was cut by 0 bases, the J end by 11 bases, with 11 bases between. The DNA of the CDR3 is TGTGCCAGCAGCTTGGCCGCAGGGAAGGCTTTCTTT. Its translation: CASSLAAGKAFF.

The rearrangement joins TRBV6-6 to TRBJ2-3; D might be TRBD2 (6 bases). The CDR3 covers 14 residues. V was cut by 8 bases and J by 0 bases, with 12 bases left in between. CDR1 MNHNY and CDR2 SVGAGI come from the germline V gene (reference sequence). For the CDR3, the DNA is TGTGCCAGCTGTAGGGACTTGAGCACAGATACGCAGTATTTT. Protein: CASCRDLSTDTQYF.

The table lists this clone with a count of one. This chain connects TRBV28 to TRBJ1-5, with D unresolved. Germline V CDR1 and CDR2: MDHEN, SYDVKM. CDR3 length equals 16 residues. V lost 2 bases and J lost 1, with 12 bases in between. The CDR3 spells CASSLRAFGSNQPQHF. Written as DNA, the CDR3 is TGTGCCAGCAGTTTAAGAGCCTTTGGAAGCAATCAGCCCCAGCATTTT.

CDR3 sequence reads: CASSEQGSNEQFF. CDR3 sequence (DNA): TGTGCCAGCAGTGAGCAGGGGAGCAATGAGCAGTTCTTC. The chain is built from TRBV6-4 and TRBJ2-1, with D possibly being TRBD1 (6 bases). Trimming shortened V by 3 bases and J by 6 bases, and 9 bases separated the two germline ends. Germline V gene data show CDR1 as MRHNA and CDR2 as SNTAGT. The CDR3 contains 13 residues.

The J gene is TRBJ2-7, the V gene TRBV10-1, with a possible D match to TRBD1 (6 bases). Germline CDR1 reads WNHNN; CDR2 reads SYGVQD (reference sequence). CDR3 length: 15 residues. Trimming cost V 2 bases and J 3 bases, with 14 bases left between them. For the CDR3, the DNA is TGCGCCAGCAGTGAGGGCCGGAACAGGGTCTACGAGCAGTACTTC. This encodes CASSEGRNRVYEQYF.

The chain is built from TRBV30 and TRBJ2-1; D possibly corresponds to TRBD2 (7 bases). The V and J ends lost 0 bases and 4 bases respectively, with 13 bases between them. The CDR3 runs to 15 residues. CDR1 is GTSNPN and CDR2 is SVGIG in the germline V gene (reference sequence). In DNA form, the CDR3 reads TGTGCCTGGAGTGTAGGGGGGGGGCGTTACAATGAGCAGTTCTTC. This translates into CAWSVGGGRYNEQFF.

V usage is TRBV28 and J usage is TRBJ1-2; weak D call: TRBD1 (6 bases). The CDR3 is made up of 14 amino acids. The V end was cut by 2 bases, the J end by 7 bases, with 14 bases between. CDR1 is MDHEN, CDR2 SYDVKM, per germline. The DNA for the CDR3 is TGTGCCAGCAGTTTAATCGGGGGGCGGGGTGGCTACACCTTC. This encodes CASSLIGGRGGYTF.

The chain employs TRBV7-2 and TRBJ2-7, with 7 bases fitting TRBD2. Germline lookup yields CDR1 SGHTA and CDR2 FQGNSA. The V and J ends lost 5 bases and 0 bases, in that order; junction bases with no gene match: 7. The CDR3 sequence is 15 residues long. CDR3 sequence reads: CASSPTSVGSYEQYF. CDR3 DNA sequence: TGTGCCAGCAGCCCTACTAGCGTTGGCTCCTACGAGCAGTACTTC.

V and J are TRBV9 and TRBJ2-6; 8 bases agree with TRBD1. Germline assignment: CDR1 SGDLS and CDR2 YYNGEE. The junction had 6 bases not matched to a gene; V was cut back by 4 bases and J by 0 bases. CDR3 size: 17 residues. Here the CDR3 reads CASSSRTGISGANVLTF. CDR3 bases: TGTGCCAGCAGCTCGCGGACAGGGATCTCTGGGGCCAACGTCCTGACTTTC.

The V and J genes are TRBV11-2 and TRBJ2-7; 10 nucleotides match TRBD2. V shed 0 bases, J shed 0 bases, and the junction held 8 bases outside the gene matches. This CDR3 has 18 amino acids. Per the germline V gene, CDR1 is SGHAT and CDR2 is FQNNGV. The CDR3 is CASSLDGLAGAFSYEQYF. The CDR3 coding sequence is TGTGCCAGCAGCTTAGATGGTCTAGCGGGGGCCTTCTCCTACGAGCAGTACTTC.

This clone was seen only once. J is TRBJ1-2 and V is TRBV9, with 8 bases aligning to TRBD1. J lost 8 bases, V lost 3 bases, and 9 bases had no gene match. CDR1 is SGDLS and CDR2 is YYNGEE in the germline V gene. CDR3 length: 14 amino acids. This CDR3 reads CASSGMTGVGGYTF. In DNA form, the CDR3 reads TGTGCCAGCAGCGGCATGACAGGGGTAGGAGGCTACACCTTC.

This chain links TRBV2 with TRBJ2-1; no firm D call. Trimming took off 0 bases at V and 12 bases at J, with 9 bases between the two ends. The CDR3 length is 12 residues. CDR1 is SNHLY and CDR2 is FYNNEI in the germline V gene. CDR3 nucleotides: TGTGCCAGCAGTGAAGCAGCAAGAGTGCAGTTCTTC. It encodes CASSEAARVQFF.

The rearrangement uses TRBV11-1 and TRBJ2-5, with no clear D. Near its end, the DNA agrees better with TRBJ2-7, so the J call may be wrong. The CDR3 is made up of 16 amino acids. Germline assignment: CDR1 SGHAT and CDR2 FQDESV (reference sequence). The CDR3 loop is CASSLALPAMSYEQYF. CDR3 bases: TGTGCCAGCAGCTTAGCGCTTCCAGCGATGTCCTACGAGCAGTACTTC.

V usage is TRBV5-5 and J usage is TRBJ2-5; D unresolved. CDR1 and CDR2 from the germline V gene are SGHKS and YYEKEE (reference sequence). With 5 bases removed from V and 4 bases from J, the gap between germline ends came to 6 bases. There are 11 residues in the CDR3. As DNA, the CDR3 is TGTGCCAGCAGACAAGCAGAGACCCAGTACTTC. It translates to CASRQAETQYF.